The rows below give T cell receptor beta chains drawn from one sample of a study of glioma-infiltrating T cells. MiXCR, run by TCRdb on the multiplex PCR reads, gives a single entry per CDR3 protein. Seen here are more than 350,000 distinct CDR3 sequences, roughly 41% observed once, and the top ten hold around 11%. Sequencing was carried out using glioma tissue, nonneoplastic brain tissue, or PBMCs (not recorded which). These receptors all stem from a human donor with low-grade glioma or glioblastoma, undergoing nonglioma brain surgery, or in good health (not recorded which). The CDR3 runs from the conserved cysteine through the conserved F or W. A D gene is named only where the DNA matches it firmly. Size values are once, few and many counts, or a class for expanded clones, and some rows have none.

TGCGCCAGCAGCTTAAATTTAGGGACTAGCGGTTTCTCCTACGAGCAGTTCTTC	CASSLNLGTSGFSYEQFF	TRBV5-1	TRBJ2-1	NA	TRBD2
TGTGCCAGCAGGTATACCGGGACAGGGACCTACGAGCAGTACTTC	CASRYTGTGTYEQYF	TRBV6-1	TRBJ2-7	many	TRBD1
TGTGCCAGCAGTGCCGGCGGGGAGAGAGGGTGGCCAGAGAACCAGTACTTC	CASSAGGERGWPENQYF	TRBV6-1	TRBJ2-5	NA	NA
TGTGCCAGCCCCCAGGGGAACAGGGAGGTTTACGAGCAGTACTTC	CASPQGNREVYEQYF	TRBV4-2	TRBJ2-7	NA	NA
TGTGCCAGCAGTTTATACGGGACAGGGCCCTACGAGCAGTACTTC	CASSLYGTGPYEQYF	TRBV27	TRBJ2-7	NA	TRBD1
TGCAGTGCCGAGGCCCTTCACCGTGGGGAGCAGTACTTC	CSAEALHRGEQYF	TRBV20-1	TRBJ2-7	NA	NA
TGTGCCAGCAGCTCCGGGACAGGGGGTATGAATGAGCAGTTCTTC	CASSSGTGGMNEQFF	TRBV7-9	TRBJ2-1	few	TRBD1
TGCGCCAGCAGCCAAGTTACTGTCCTAGACTCCTACAATGAGCAGTTCTTC	CASSQVTVLDSYNEQFF	TRBV4-1	TRBJ2-1	NA	NA
TGTGCCAGCAGCCTCTGGACAGGCGTAGGCTACACCTTC	CASSLWTGVGYTF	TRBV6-2/TRBV6-3	TRBJ1-2	many	TRBD1
TGTGCCAGCAGTTTGGAGGACAGAGACTATGGCTACACCTTC	CASSLEDRDYGYTF	TRBV28	TRBJ1-2	many	NA
TGTGCCAGCTCACCAGGACTACGGGACGAGCAGTACTTC	CASSPGLRDEQYF	TRBV18	TRBJ2-7	NA	NA
TGTGCCAGCAGCGCGGAGAAAGGAGCGGGCAACTACAATGAGCAGTTCTTC	CASSAEKGAGNYNEQFF	TRBV12-3/TRBV12-4	TRBJ2-1	NA	NA
TGTGCCAGCACCTATCAGAAGACGCAGGGCTACGAGCAGTACTTC	CASTYQKTQGYEQYF	TRBV6-1	TRBJ2-7	NA	NA
TGTGCCAGCAGTTTTCAGGGGATCCCCTACGAGCAGTACTTC	CASSFQGIPYEQYF	TRBV27	TRBJ2-7	many	NA
TGTGCCAGCAGCTCGGCTAGCGGATTCACAGATACGCAGTATTTT	CASSSASGFTDTQYF	TRBV27	TRBJ2-3	many	TRBD2
TGCGCCAGCAGCCAAGACCTGACCGGGGCCATCACTGAAGCTTTCTTT	CASSQDLTGAITEAFF	TRBV4-3	TRBJ1-1	NA	NA
TGTGCCAGCCGACCGGGACTAGCGGGAGGATTGACAGATACGCAGTATTTT	CASRPGLAGGLTDTQYF	TRBV7-3	TRBJ2-3	NA	TRBD2
TGCGCCAGCAGCCAGTCTAGCGGGAGGACCATAAATGAGCAGTTCTTC	CASSQSSGRTINEQFF	TRBV4-3	TRBJ2-1	NA	TRBD2
TGCGCCAGCAGCCAAGATGAACCCGGGGAGCTGTTTTTT	CASSQDEPGELFF	TRBV4-1	TRBJ2-2	few	NA
TGTGCCATCATGTCGGGACTAACCTCCTACGAGCAGTTCTTC	CAIMSGLTSYEQFF	TRBV10-3	TRBJ2-1	once	TRBD2
TGTGCCAGTAGTACCGGGACAGGAGACTACGAGCAGTTCTTC	CASSTGTGDYEQFF	TRBV19	TRBJ2-1	NA	TRBD1
TGTGCCAGCAGTTTAGAGGGGGCCTCCTACAATGAGCAGTTCTTC	CASSLEGASYNEQFF	TRBV12-3/TRBV12-4	TRBJ2-1	few	TRBD1